The rows below give T cell receptor beta chains drawn from one sample of a study of blood T cell repertoires in COVID-19. The data were produced by immunoSEQ multiplex PCR, yet TCRdb's version contains in-frame clones alone and is incomplete. The data contain approximately 250,000 clones, 80% to 90% of them singletons. The specimen sequenced was peripheral blood. These receptors were collected from a man aged 40-49 years with acute or convalescent COVID-19. The CDR3 runs from the conserved cysteine through the conserved F or W. Fields, in order: CDR3 length, clone size, D gene, V gene, J gene, CDR3 protein, CDR3 DNA. A D gene is named only where the DNA matches it firmly. The size field is filled for only some rows; it gives once, few, many or a size class.

14	-	-	TRBV3-1/TRBV3-2	TRBJ1-6	CASSSGQYNSPLHF	TGTGCCAGCAGCTCGGGACAATATAATTCACCCCTCCACTTT
12	-	TRBD2	TRBV24-1	TRBJ2-5	CATGEGEETQYF	TGTGCCACCGGGGAGGGAGAAGAGACCCAGTACTTC
13	-	TRBD1	TRBV25-1	TRBJ2-1	CASEDRLLNEQFF	TGTGCCAGCGAGGACAGGCTCCTCAATGAGCAGTTCTTC
13	once	TRBD1	TRBV2	TRBJ2-7	CASSEGQPYEQYF	TGTGCCAGCAGTGAGGGACAGCCCTACGAGCAGTACTTC
16	-	TRBD2	TRBV12-5	TRBJ2-5	CASGARSSGGRETQYF	TGTGCTAGTGGTGCCCGTAGCAGCGGGGGGAGGGAGACCCAGTACTTC
15	-	-	TRBV18	TRBJ1-3	CASSTNGVSGNTIYF	TGTGCCAGCTCGACCAATGGAGTCTCTGGAAACACCATATATTTT
13	-	-	TRBV5-6	TRBJ1-1	CASSLVDYVEAFF	TGTGCCAGCAGCTTGGTAGATTACGTTGAAGCTTTCTTT
14	few	-	TRBV10-2	TRBJ1-5	CASRRRENDQPQHF	TGCGCCAGCAGGCGCAGGGAAAATGATCAGCCCCAGCATTTT
13	-	-	TRBV10-2	TRBJ1-1	CASSDGGGFEAFF	TGCGCCAGCAGTGACGGGGGAGGGTTTGAAGCTTTCTTT
14	-	-	TRBV3-1/TRBV3-2	TRBJ1-1	CASSHRQDIWEAFF	TGTGCCAGCAGCCACCGACAGGATATTTGGGAAGCTTTCTTT
15	-	-	TRBV6-1	TRBJ1-4	CASSEDDSQHEKLFF	TGTGCCAGCAGTGAAGATGACAGTCAACATGAAAAACTGTTTTTT
16	-	TRBD1	TRBV27	TRBJ1-2	CASSLAGQGIDYGYTF	TGTGCCAGCTCTCTCGCGGGACAGGGGATTGACTATGGCTACACCTTC
15	-	TRBD1	TRBV2	TRBJ1-1	CASNFPGGGMTEAFF	TGTGCCAGCAATTTTCCAGGGGGCGGTATGACTGAAGCTTTCTTT
13	-	-	TRBV29-1	TRBJ1-1	CSGTQQVDIEAFF	TGCAGCGGCACACAACAGGTTGATATTGAAGCTTTCTTT
15	-	-	TRBV4-1	TRBJ1-1	CASSPSRGSGTEAFF	TGCGCCAGCAGCCCGAGCCGGGGGTCGGGGACTGAAGCTTTCTTT
15	once	TRBD1	TRBV2	TRBJ2-3	CASSVFWDREDTQYF	TGTGCCAGCAGTGTGTTTTGGGACAGGGAGGATACGCAGTATTTT
18	-	TRBD1	TRBV6-1	TRBJ1-2	CASSEPGTGGKKGYGYTF	TGTGCCAGCAGTGAACCTGGGACAGGGGGTAAAAAAGGGTATGGCTACACCTTC
12	-	-	TRBV6-5	TRBJ1-2	CASSWGQDGYTF	TGTGCCAGCAGTTGGGGGCAGGATGGCTACACCTTC
15	-	-	TRBV9	TRBJ2-4	CASSPWGSTADIQYF	TGTGCCAGCAGCCCCTGGGGTTCCACAGCGGACATTCAGTACTTC
14	-	-	TRBV6-1	TRBJ1-1	CASSEQGTNTEAFF	TGTGCCAGCAGTGAACAGGGGACCAACACTGAAGCTTTCTTT
16	-	TRBD1	TRBV18	TRBJ1-3	CASSPTGQYSGNTIYF	TGTGCCAGCTCACCGACAGGGCAATACTCTGGAAACACCATATATTTT
16	-	TRBD1	TRBV9	TRBJ2-1	CASSARQGRSYNEQFF	TGTGCCAGCAGTGCCCGACAGGGCAGGTCCTACAATGAGCAGTTCTTC
17	once	TRBD2	TRBV6-7	TRBJ2-3	CASSYPPSGGTVDTQYF	TGTGCCAGCAGTTACCCGCCTAGCGGGGGGACCGTAGATACGCAGTATTTT
13	-	-	TRBV6-5	TRBJ1-2	CASSMGGPNGYTF	TGTGCCAGCAGTATGGGAGGACCCAATGGCTACACCTTC
14	few	-	TRBV14	TRBJ1-1	CASSQAGRYTEAFF	TGTGCCAGCAGCCAAGCAGGGCGGTACACTGAAGCTTTCTTT
14	-	-	TRBV5-1	TRBJ1-2	CASSFDTGSYGYTF	TGCGCCAGCAGCTTTGACACAGGTAGCTATGGCTACACCTTC
15	-	TRBD1	TRBV6-5	TRBJ1-5	CASRFLGQDNQPQHF	TGTGCCAGCAGGTTCCTAGGACAGGACAATCAGCCCCAGCATTTT
16	-	-	TRBV7-2	TRBJ1-3	CASSSKTHASGNTIYF	TGTGCCAGCAGCTCGAAGACTCACGCCTCTGGAAACACCATATATTTT
15	-	TRBD1	TRBV18	TRBJ2-3	CASSRQGAGTDTQYF	TGTGCCAGCTCACGACAGGGGGCTGGCACAGATACGCAGTATTTT
15	-	-	TRBV5-1	TRBJ1-5	CASSRTPDSNQPQHF	TGCGCCAGCAGCCGGACACCGGATAGCAATCAGCCCCAGCATTTT
14	-	TRBD1	TRBV5-1	TRBJ1-1	CASSFQTGDTEAFF	TGCGCCAGCAGCTTCCAGACAGGGGACACTGAAGCTTTCTTT
13	-	-	TRBV21-1	TRBJ2-7	CASSNEPSYEQYF	TGTGCCAGCAGCAATGAGCCTTCCTACGAGCAGTACTTC
14	-	-	TRBV6-5	TRBJ2-5	CASSSGGKKETQYF	TGTGCCAGCAGTTCCGGGGGAAAAAAAGAGACCCAGTACTTC
13	-	-	TRBV2	TRBJ1-1	CASSLQGQAEAFF	TGTGCCAGCAGTCTTCAGGGGCAGGCTGAAGCTTTCTTT
17	-	TRBD1	TRBV7-8	TRBJ1-6	CASSEYRGSSYNSPLHF	TGTGCCAGCAGCGAGTACAGGGGGAGCTCCTATAATTCACCCCTCCACTTT
16	-	-	TRBV4-3	TRBJ1-1	CASSQEVDWGNTEAFF	TGCGCCAGCAGCCAGGAGGTCGATTGGGGGAACACTGAAGCTTTCTTT
15	-	-	TRBV4-3	TRBJ2-7	CASSKGHQLDYEQYF	TGCGCCAGCAGCAAGGGACATCAACTAGACTACGAGCAGTACTTC
14	-	-	TRBV10-1	TRBJ2-1	CASSERLPRDEQFF	TGCGCCAGCAGTGAGAGACTACCCCGGGATGAGCAGTTCTTC
14	-	TRBD1	TRBV27	TRBJ1-1	CASRLLQGVGVTFF	TGTGCCAGCAGGCTACTACAGGGGGTAGGAGTAACTTTCTTT
13	few	-	TRBV12-3/TRBV12-4	TRBJ2-7	CASNGGATYEQYF	TGTGCCAGCAACGGCGGGGCCACCTACGAGCAGTACTTC
15	-	-	TRBV9	TRBJ2-3	CASSPPSASTDTQYF	TGTGCCAGCAGCCCCCCGTCTGCGAGCACAGATACGCAGTATTTT
18	-	TRBD2	TRBV4-1	TRBJ2-7	CASSPLGTRSGGPGEQYF	TGCGCCAGCAGCCCCCTGGGGACTCGGAGCGGGGGGCCAGGCGAGCAGTACTTC
13	-	-	TRBV12-3/TRBV12-4	TRBJ1-3	CASSQNSGNTIYF	TGTGCCAGCAGCCAGAACTCTGGAAACACCATATATTTT
13	-	TRBD1	TRBV4-1	TRBJ1-2	CASSHGQGYGYTF	TGCGCCAGCAGCCACGGACAGGGTTATGGCTACACCTTC
13	-	-	TRBV30	TRBJ1-2	CAWSEDRYYGYTF	TGTGCCTGGAGTGAGGACAGATACTATGGCTACACCTTC
17	-	TRBD1	TRBV5-1	TRBJ1-1	CASSLGAAGGQGTEAFF	TGCGCCAGCAGCTTGGGCGCCGCAGGGGGCCAGGGGACTGAAGCTTTCTTT
14	-	TRBD1	TRBV5-1	TRBJ2-5	CASRRGTAQETQYF	TGCGCCAGCCGACGAGGGACAGCGCAAGAGACCCAGTACTTC
15	-	-	TRBV28	TRBJ1-1	CASTTTGYPPEYAFF	TGTGCCAGCACCACCACAGGATACCCTCCTGAGTATGCTTTCTTT
13	-	-	TRBV12-3/TRBV12-4	TRBJ2-7	CASSLRSSYEQYF	TGTGCCAGCAGTTTAAGGAGCTCCTACGAGCAGTACTTC
15	-	-	TRBV5-1	TRBJ1-6	CASREDSSYNSPLHF	TGCGCCAGCAGAGAGGACAGCTCCTATAATTCACCCCTCCACTTT
14	-	-	TRBV7-8	TRBJ2-1	CASSLPGVRNEQFF	TGTGCCAGCAGCTTACCGGGGGTCAGGAATGAGCAGTTCTTC